Listed below are T cell receptor beta chains from one sample, sequenced in a study of blood T cell repertoires in COVID-19. Libraries were prepared by immunoSEQ multiplex PCR; TCRdb keeps only in-frame clonotypes and omits some of them. The repertoire has about 33,000 clones, roughly 88% of them found once; the top ten carry under 2.5%. The sequenced sample consisted of peripheral blood. The source is a human donor in a cohort sampled during active COVID-19. Both conserved end residues are part of each CDR3. The D gene is left open where the match is weak. Where a row states a size, it is once, few, many or the class of an expanded clone; other rows omit it.

d_call clone_size j_call v_call cdr3_length cdr3_aa cdr3_nt
TRBD2 NA TRBJ2-3 TRBV6-7 16 CASSYPSGGATDTQYF TGTGCCAGCAGTTACCCGAGCGGGGGGGCCACAGATACGCAGTATTTT
NA NA TRBJ2-1 TRBV4-1 15 CASSQTDSTLNEQFF TGCGCCAGCAGCCAAACGGACTCCACGCTGAATGAGCAGTTCTTC
TRBD2 NA TRBJ2-1 TRBV5-6 15 CASSLAGGSHNEQFF TGTGCCAGCAGCTTAGCGGGGGGCTCCCACAATGAGCAGTTCTTC
TRBD1 NA TRBJ1-1 TRBV6-5 14 CASERDRVGAEAFF TGTGCCAGCGAAAGGGACAGGGTTGGGGCTGAAGCTTTCTTT
TRBD2 few TRBJ2-5 TRBV27 14 CASCPRGGPETQYF TGTGCCAGCTGCCCGCGGGGGGGCCCGGAGACCCAGTACTTC
NA NA TRBJ2-7 TRBV21-1 15 CASSKAGTHCYEQYF TGTGCCAGCAGCAAAGCGGGGACACATTGCTACGAGCAGTACTTC
NA NA TRBJ1-3 TRBV5-1 16 CASSLGAWSSGNTIYF TGCGCCAGCAGCTTGGGCGCTTGGAGCTCTGGAAACACCATATATTTT
TRBD1 NA TRBJ1-2 TRBV5-1 14 CASSYPGQEYGYTF TGCGCCAGCAGCTACCCGGGACAGGAATATGGCTACACCTTC
NA once TRBJ1-1 TRBV5-1 15 CASSTLSPPGTEAFF TGCGCCAGCAGCACCTTATCCCCCCCGGGCACTGAAGCTTTCTTT
NA NA TRBJ1-2 TRBV9 14 CASSASTGIYGYTF TGTGCCAGCAGCGCCTCGACAGGCATCTATGGCTACACCTTC
TRBD2 NA TRBJ2-2 TRBV6-2/TRBV6-3 20 CASSYRSVLAGGPGTGELFF TGTGCCAGCAGTTACCGTTCCGTACTAGCGGGGGGGCCCGGCACCGGGGAGCTGTTTTTT
TRBD2 NA TRBJ2-3 TRBV13 14 CASRVAGGSDTQYF TGTGCCAGCAGGGTTGCGGGGGGGTCAGATACGCAGTATTTT
TRBD1 NA TRBJ1-1 TRBV2 14 CASSTGWLGTEAFF TGTGCCAGTTCGACAGGGTGGCTTGGCACTGAAGCTTTCTTT
TRBD1 NA TRBJ2-1 TRBV9 15 CASSETGEVHNEQFF TGTGCCAGCAGTGAAACAGGGGAAGTTCACAATGAGCAGTTCTTC
TRBD2 NA TRBJ2-1 TRBV7-9 17 CASSLTLSGGASNEQFF TGTGCCAGCAGCCTCACCCTTAGCGGGGGGGCTTCCAATGAGCAGTTCTTC
TRBD1 NA TRBJ2-7 TRBV29-1 15 CSVKTPGQSNYEQYF TGCAGCGTTAAGACACCGGGACAGTCCAACTACGAGCAGTACTTC
NA NA TRBJ1-1 TRBV3-1/TRBV3-2 13 CASSPMGGLEAFF TGTGCCAGCAGTCCAATGGGGGGGCTGGAAGCTTTCTTT
NA NA TRBJ2-1 TRBV21-1 15 CASRKGDRVINEQFF TGTGCCAGCAGAAAGGGGGACAGAGTGATCAATGAGCAGTTCTTC
TRBD2 NA TRBJ2-3 TRBV28 15 CASRLAGEPGDTQYF TGTGCCAGCAGACTAGCGGGGGAACCGGGAGATACGCAGTATTTT
TRBD2 NA TRBJ2-1 TRBV2 15 CASSQGTSGIHEQFF TGTGCCAGCAGCCAAGGGACTAGCGGAATCCATGAGCAGTTCTTC
NA NA TRBJ1-6 TRBV7-8 17 CASSLPEGGLNNSPLHF TGTGCCAGCAGCCTCCCGGAGGGGGGGTTGAATAATTCACCCCTCCACTTT
NA NA TRBJ2-1 TRBV19 17 CASSPRGRQGAYNEQFF TGTGCCAGTAGTCCCCGGGGGAGGCAGGGGGCCTACAATGAGCAGTTCTTC
NA once TRBJ1-2 TRBV18 14 CASSPQGHNYGYTF TGTGCCAGCTCACCCCAGGGGCATAACTATGGCTACACCTTC
NA NA TRBJ1-2 TRBV19 14 CASSPTDRSYGYTF TGTGCCAGTAGTCCAACGGACAGATCCTATGGCTACACCTTC
TRBD1 NA TRBJ1-6 TRBV19 14 CASSVRDSNSPLHF TGTGCCAGTAGTGTAAGGGACAGCAATTCACCCCTCCACTTT
TRBD2 NA TRBJ2-2 TRBV19 18 CASSAQVLAGLNTGELFF TGTGCCAGTAGTGCCCAAGTATTAGCGGGCCTTAACACCGGGGAGCTGTTTTTT
NA NA TRBJ2-1 TRBV13 13 CASRGGYYNEQFF TGTGCCAGCCGCGGCGGGTATTACAATGAGCAGTTCTTC